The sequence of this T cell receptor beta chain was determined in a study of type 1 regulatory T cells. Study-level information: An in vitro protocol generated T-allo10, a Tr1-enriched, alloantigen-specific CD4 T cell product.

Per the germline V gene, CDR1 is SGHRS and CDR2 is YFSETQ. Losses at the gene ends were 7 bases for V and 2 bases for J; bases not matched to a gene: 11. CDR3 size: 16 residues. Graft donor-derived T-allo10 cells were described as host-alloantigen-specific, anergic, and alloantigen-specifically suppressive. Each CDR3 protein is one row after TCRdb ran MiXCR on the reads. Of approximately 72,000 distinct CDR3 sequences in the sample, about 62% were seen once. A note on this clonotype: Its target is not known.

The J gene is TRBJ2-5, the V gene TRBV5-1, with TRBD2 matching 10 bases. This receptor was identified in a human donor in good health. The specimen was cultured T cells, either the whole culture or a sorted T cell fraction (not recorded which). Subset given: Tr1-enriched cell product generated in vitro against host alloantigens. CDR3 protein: CASGRWASGGQETQYF. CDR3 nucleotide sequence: TGCGCCAGCGGCAGGTGGGCTAGCGGGGGTCAAGAGACCCAGTACTTC.